Sequencing of this T cell receptor (beta chain) was carried out in a study of cytomegalovirus exposure and HLA in healthy donors. Across the study: Previous work identified roughly 120 million unique TCR beta sequences from around 200 million T cells. HLA-typed donors contributed some 85 million unique TCRs, which were held in an early data release. Study observations and caveats: Earlier findings revealed that most TCR beta V segments proved productive either about 90% or about 30% of the time.

The CDR3 covers 16 residues. V was pared by 5 bases and J by 3 bases, with 19 bases between. Germline lookup yields CDR1 SEHNR and CDR2 FQNEAQ (reference sequence). The PCR had 60 Vbeta and 13 Jbeta primers. Sequencing used immunoSEQ multiplex PCR; TCRdb keeps in-frame clones, though not all of them. The sample gives about 160,000 clones, roughly 70% of which show up once; 3% is in the top ten. Points on this clone: Its target is unknown.

It was healthy bone marrow donors who served as donors. The chain uses TRBV7-9 and TRBJ2-5; D perhaps matches TRBD2 (6 bases). The specimen was PBMCs. This clonotype originated in a woman aged 45-65 years in good health and CMV-seropositive. As DNA, the CDR3 is TGTGCCAGCAGCGCCCGAGCGGCGGGGTCCGAAGAGACCCAGTACTTC. This gives the protein CASSARAAGSEETQYF.